The subject of this entry is one TCR beta chain. Its ends do not fully match the called genes, so a read error is possible. The data were obtained in a study of shared clonotypes between healthy human individuals. Naive CD8 cells, CD45RO-negative and positively selected for CCR7, excluded terminally differentiated effector memory CD45RA+ cells. The assay was immunoSEQ multiplex PCR, and TCRdb's table has in-frame clones only and misses some. Of about 2,200,000 clones listed, 85% to 95% are singletons. From germline, CDR1 is MGHRA and CDR2 YSYEKL. The CDR3 totals 15 residues. This chain connects TRBV4-1 to TRBJ2-7; TRBD1 matches 8 bases. Sequenced material: naive CD8+ T cells from PBMCs. This clonotype was sampled from a man in his late teens or twenties in good health. Some clones in this sample may be carry-over from other donors' samples. CDR3 nucleotides: TGCGCCAGCAGCCAAGGGGACAGGAGCTCCCACGAGCAGTACTTC. Amino acids: CASSQGDRSSHEQYF.